The subject of this entry is one T cell receptor (beta chain). The data are from a study of blood T cell repertoires in COVID-19. Study information: Samples came from the United States, Italy and Spain, spanning acute and convalescent COVID-19. Sample material is recorded as cDNA or gDNA derived from T cells, B-cell-depleted T cells, or PBMCs.

The CDR3 spans 15 residues. Germline V gene lookup returns CDR1 SGHAT and CDR2 FQNNGV. The J segment lost 12 bases and the V segment lost 5 bases, leaving 16 bases of the junction unmatched. The assay was immunoSEQ multiplex PCR, and TCRdb's table has in-frame clones only and misses some. The sample lists roughly 150,000 clones; around 81% were seen once. This chain joins TRBV11-2 and TRBJ2-1, with 7 nucleotides matching TRBD2. The receptor comes from a man aged 55 to 70 with active or convalescent COVID-19. Input material: peripheral blood. CDR3 sequence: CASSHTAGRETGQFF. The CDR3, as DNA: TGTGCCAGCAGCCATACCGCGGGGAGGGAGACCGGGCAGTTCTTC. The whole variable domain, filled in from reference TRBV11-2 and TRBJ2-1, reads EAGVAQSPRYKIIEKRQSVAFWCNPISGHATLYWYQQILGQGPKLLIQFQNNGVVDDSQLPKDRFSAERLKGVDSTLKIQPAKLEDSAVYLCASSHTAGRETGQFFGPGTRLTVL.